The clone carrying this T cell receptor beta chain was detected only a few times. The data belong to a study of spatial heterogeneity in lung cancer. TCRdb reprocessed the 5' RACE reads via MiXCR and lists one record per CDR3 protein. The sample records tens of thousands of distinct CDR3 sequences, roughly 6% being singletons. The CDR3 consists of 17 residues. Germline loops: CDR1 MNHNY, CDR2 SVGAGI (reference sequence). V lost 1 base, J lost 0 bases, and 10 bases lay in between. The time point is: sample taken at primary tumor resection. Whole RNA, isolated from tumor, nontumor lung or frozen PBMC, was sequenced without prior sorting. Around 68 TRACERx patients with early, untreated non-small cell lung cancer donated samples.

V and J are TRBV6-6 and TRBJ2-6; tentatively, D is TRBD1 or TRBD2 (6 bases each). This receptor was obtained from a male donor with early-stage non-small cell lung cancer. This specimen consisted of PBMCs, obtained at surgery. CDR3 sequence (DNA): TGTGCCAGCAGTTACTTAGGGGGGACCTCTGGGGCCAACGTCCTGACTTTC. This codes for CASSYLGGTSGANVLTF.